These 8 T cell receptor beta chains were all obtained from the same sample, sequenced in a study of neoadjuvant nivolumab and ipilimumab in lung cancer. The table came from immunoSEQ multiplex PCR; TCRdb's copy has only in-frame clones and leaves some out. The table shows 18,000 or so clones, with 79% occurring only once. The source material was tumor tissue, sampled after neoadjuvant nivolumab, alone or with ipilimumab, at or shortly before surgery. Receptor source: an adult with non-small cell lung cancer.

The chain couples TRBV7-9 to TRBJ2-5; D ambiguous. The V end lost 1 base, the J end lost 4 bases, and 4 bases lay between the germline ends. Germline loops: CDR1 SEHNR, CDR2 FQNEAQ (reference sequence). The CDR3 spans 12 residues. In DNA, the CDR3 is TGTGCCAGCAGCTTAGTGGTAGAGACCCAGTACTTC. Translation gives CASSLVVETQYF.

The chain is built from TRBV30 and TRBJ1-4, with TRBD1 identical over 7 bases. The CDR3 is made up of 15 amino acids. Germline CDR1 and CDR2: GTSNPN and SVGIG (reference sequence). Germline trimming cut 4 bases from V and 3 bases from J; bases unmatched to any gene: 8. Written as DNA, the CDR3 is TGTGCCTGGACCAGAACCGGGACAGCTAATGAAAAACTGTTTTTT. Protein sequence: CAWTRTGTANEKLFF.

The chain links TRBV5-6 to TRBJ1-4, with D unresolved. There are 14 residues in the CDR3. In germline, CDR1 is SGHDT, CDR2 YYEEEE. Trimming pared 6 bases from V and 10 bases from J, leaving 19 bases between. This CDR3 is CASNLGVKRGKLFF. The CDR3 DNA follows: TGTGCCAGCAATCTTGGTGTTAAGCGAGGAAAACTGTTTTTT. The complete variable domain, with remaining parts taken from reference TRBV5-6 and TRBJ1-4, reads DAGVTQSPTHLIKTRGQQVTLRCSPKSGHDTVSWYQQALGQGPQFIFQYYEEEERQRGNFPDRFSGHQFPNYSSELNVNALLLGDSALYLCASNLGVKRGKLFFGSGTQLSVL.

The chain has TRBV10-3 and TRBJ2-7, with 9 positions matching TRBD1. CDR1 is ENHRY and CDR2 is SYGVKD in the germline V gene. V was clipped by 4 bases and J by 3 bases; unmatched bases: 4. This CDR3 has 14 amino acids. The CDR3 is CAISAGTGHYEQYF. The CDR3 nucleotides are TGTGCCATCAGTGCGGGGACAGGGCACTACGAGCAGTACTTC.

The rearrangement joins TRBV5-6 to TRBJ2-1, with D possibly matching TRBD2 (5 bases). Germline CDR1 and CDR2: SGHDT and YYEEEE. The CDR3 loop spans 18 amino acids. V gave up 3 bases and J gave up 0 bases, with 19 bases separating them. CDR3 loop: CASSSQKGGPFSYNEQFF. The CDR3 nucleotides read TGTGCCAGCAGCTCTCAGAAAGGCGGGCCCTTCTCCTACAATGAGCAGTTCTTC.

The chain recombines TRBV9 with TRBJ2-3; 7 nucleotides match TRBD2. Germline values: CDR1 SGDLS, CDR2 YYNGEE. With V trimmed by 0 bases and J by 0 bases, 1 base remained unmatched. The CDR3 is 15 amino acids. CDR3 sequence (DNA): TGTGCCAGCAGCGTAGCGGGGGGAAGCACAGATACGCAGTATTTT. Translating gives CASSVAGGSTDTQYF.

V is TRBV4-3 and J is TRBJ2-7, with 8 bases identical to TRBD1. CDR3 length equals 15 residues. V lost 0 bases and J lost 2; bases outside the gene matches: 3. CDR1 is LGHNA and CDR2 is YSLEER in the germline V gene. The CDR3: CASSQDRDRTYEQYF. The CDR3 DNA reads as TGCGCCAGCAGCCAAGACCGGGACAGGACCTACGAGCAGTACTTC.

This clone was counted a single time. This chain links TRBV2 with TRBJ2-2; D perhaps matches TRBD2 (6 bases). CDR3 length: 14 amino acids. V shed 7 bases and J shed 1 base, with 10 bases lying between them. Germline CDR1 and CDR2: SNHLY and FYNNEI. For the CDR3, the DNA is TGTGCCAGCAACCCTAGCGAGAACACCGGGGAGCTGTTTTTT. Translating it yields CASNPSENTGELFF.